These 30 T cell receptor beta chains came from one sample sequenced in a study of shared clonotypes between healthy human individuals. Data came from immunoSEQ multiplex PCR; TCRdb stores just in-frame clones and leaves some out. The data contain 400,000 to 550,000 clones, roughly 85% of them seen just once; the ten biggest clones take up about an eighth. Sequencing was carried out using PBMCs. Every receptor here comes from a woman aged 40 to 50 in good health. Some clones in this sample may be carry-over from other donors' samples.

This chain joins TRBV19 and TRBJ2-1; TRBD2 is a possible D gene (7 bases). Per the germline V gene, CDR1 is LNHDA and CDR2 is SQIVND (reference sequence). The CDR3 consists of 16 residues. V lost 0 bases, J lost 8 bases, and 17 bases lay in between. The CDR3 is CASSIDGGASRYEQFF. The CDR3 DNA sequence: TGTGCCAGTAGTATAGATGGGGGGGCTAGTCGCTATGAGCAGTTCTTC.

The V and J genes are TRBV5-4 and TRBJ2-1; 8 nucleotides agree with TRBD2. The germline V gene encodes CDR1 SGHNT and CDR2 YYREEE (reference sequence). CDR3 length: 14 residues. V lost 0 bases to trimming and J lost 5 bases; unmatched junction nucleotides: 1. The CDR3 spells CASSLAGGHNEQFF. DNA for the CDR3: TGTGCCAGCAGCTTGGCGGGAGGGCACAATGAGCAGTTCTTC.

The rearrangement joins TRBV11-2 to TRBJ2-5; 8 nucleotides match TRBD2. Germline CDR1 and CDR2: SGHAT and FQNNGV. Unmatched junction bases numbered 11, after V lost 3 bases and J lost 5 bases. The CDR3 has 16 amino acids. CDR3 residues: CASSFNSAGGSETQYF. In nucleotides, the CDR3 is TGTGCCAGCAGCTTCAATTCCGCGGGAGGATCCGAGACCCAGTACTTC.

The chain links TRBV11-2 to TRBJ2-1; 7 bases match TRBD2. J was trimmed by 5 bases and V by 5 bases; bases with no gene match: 12. The CDR3 length is 16 residues. CDR1 and CDR2 from the germline V gene are SGHAT and FQNNGV. The CDR3 bases are TGTGCCAGCAGCCCCCCGAGGGCTAGCGGAAACAATGAGCAGTTCTTC. This sequence encodes CASSPPRASGNNEQFF.

The V call is TRBV10-3, the J call TRBJ2-7; TRBD1 aligns across 10 bases. Trimming cost V 3 bases and J 2 bases; bases outside gene matches: 4. This CDR3 is built from 15 residues. CDR1 ENHRY and CDR2 SYGVKD come from the germline V gene. The CDR3: CAISDLGQGAYEQYF. The CDR3 nucleotides are TGTGCCATCAGTGACCTCGGACAGGGGGCCTACGAGCAGTACTTC.

The CDR3 sequence is CASRPGATNEKLFF. In DNA, the CDR3 is TGTGCCAGCAGGCCGGGAGCAACTAATGAAAAACTGTTTTTT. This sequence joins TRBV28 and TRBJ1-4; no clear D gene. The CDR3 is 14 residues long. CDR1 and CDR2 (germline): MDHEN, SYDVKM. Trimming removed 6 bases from V and 0 bases from J, with 8 bases in between.

A note on this clone: Just one base apart from a much larger clone, this may be a read error. Within the sample, other DNA sequences also encode this same CDR3. CDR3 bases: TGTGCCAGCAGCGTAGGAGGGAACACTGAAGCTTTCTTT. This encodes CASSVGGNTEAFF. The chain has TRBV6-1 and TRBJ1-1; D not certain. Germline CDR1 MNHNS, CDR2 SASEGT. V lost 6 bases, J lost 1 base, and 9 bases lay in between. The CDR3 totals 13 residues.

To note about this clone: The junction does not match germline at one end; this may be a read error. The J gene is TRBJ2-7, the V gene TRBV7-2; no clear D. The germline CDR1 and CDR2 sequences are SGHTA and FQGNSA. The CDR3 has 17 residues. The CDR3: CAGSLDPPVLLGNEQYF. As DNA, the CDR3 is TGTGCCGGCAGCTTAGATCCCCCGGTTCTTCTAGGGAACGAGCAGTACTTC.

This sequence joins TRBV7-9 and TRBJ2-5, with TRBD2 matching over 9 bases. The last part of the DNA fits TRBJ2-7 better; the J call may be wrong. The CDR3 contains 16 residues. In germline, CDR1 is SEHNR, CDR2 FQNEAQ (reference sequence). CDR3 loop: CASSPDGAGGRYEQYF. The CDR3 DNA reads TGTGCCAGCAGCCCCGACGGGGCGGGAGGGCGGTACGAGCAGTACTTC.

The chain joins TRBV6-6 to TRBJ1-1; the D is unclear. This CDR3 has 16 amino acids. The V end was cut by 5 bases, the J end by 5 bases, with 21 bases between. Per the germline V gene, CDR1 is MNHNY and CDR2 is SVGAGI (reference sequence). The CDR3 reads CASSPSGGELWTEAFF. CDR3 DNA: TGTGCCAGCAGTCCCTCCGGCGGGGAGCTGTGGACTGAAGCTTTCTTT.

Only a few counts were recorded for this clone. This sequence joins TRBV7-8 and TRBJ2-1; tentatively, D is TRBD2 (6 bases). The V and J ends lost 4 bases and 9 bases respectively, with 13 bases between them. The CDR3 contains 13 residues. From germline, CDR1 is SGHVS and CDR2 FQNEAQ. The CDR3 protein is CASSWGERLEQFF. The DNA for the CDR3 is TGTGCCAGCAGCTGGGGGGAACGCCTTGAGCAGTTCTTC.

The V gene is TRBV19, the J gene TRBJ2-1, with 11 bases identical to TRBD2. The V gene end was trimmed by 3 bases and the J gene end by 4 bases; junction bases not matched to a gene: 2. The CDR3 is 15 residues long. The germline V gene encodes CDR1 LNHDA and CDR2 SQIVND (reference sequence). Here the CDR3 reads CASSIWTSGYNEQFF. The CDR3 nucleotides read TGTGCCAGTAGTATCTGGACTAGCGGGTACAATGAGCAGTTCTTC.

The rearrangement joins TRBV6-5 to TRBJ1-5; D is possibly TRBD1 (6 bases). The germline gives CDR1 MNHEY, CDR2 SVGAGI. The length of the CDR3 is 16 residues. V lost 0 bases to trimming and J lost 0 bases, with 9 bases between them. The CDR3 DNA is TGTGCCAGCAGTTACTCCGGGGGCCTTAGCAATCAGCCCCAGCATTTT. As protein: CASSYSGGLSNQPQHF.

The chain combines TRBV5-1 with TRBJ1-1, with a tentative D call TRBD1 (6 bases). The CDR3 runs to 13 residues. Trimming removed 0 bases at V and 8 bases at J, with 11 bases between. Germline lookup yields CDR1 SGHRS and CDR2 YFSETQ. CDR3 sequence: CASSLDPTGEAFF. DNA for the CDR3: TGCGCCAGCAGCTTGGATCCCACAGGGGAAGCTTTCTTT.

The rearrangement links TRBV5-4 to TRBJ2-7; 12 nucleotides line up with TRBD2. V shed 1 base and J 5 bases; nucleotides not matched to a gene: 1. CDR3 length: 14 residues. Germline CDR1 reads SGHNT; CDR2 reads YYREEE (reference sequence). The CDR3 DNA is TGTGCCAGCAGCTTGTCTAGCGGGAGGGACGAGCAGTACTTC. It yields the protein CASSLSSGRDEQYF.

This clone appeared a single time. The chain recombines TRBV5-1 with TRBJ2-3; 11 bases map to TRBD2. The germline CDR1 and CDR2 sequences are SGHRS and YFSETQ. V gave up 4 bases and J gave up 2 bases; unmatched junction bases: 3. CDR3 size: 15 residues. The CDR3 coding sequence is TGCGCCAGCAGCGCTAGCGGGAGGAACACAGATACGCAGTATTTT. It specifies CASSASGRNTDTQYF.

The V gene is TRBV6-6, the J gene TRBJ1-5; 8 bases map to TRBD1. This CDR3 is built from 12 residues. V lost 6 bases to trimming and J lost 11 bases; unmatched junction nucleotides: 6. From germline, CDR1 is MNHNY and CDR2 SVGAGI (reference sequence). CDR3 region: CASSLGQAAQHF. The CDR3 DNA reads TGTGCCAGCAGCCTGGGACAGGCGGCCCAGCATTTT.

Ten or more counts support this clone. This chain connects TRBV7-8 to TRBJ2-7, with D maybe TRBD2 (6 bases). Germline assignment: CDR1 SGHVS and CDR2 FQNEAQ. The V gene lost 3 bases and the J gene lost 7 bases, with 13 bases spanning the gap. The CDR3 extends over 13 amino acids. CDR3 region: CASSFGGTTEQYF. The CDR3, as DNA: TGTGCCAGCAGCTTCGGGGGAACTACGGAGCAGTACTTC.

The CDR3, as DNA: TGTGCCTGGAACAGAGCCTACGAGCAGTACTTC. Translating it yields CAWNRAYEQYF. This chain uses TRBV30 with TRBJ2-7, with D uncertain. This CDR3 has 11 residues. Trimming took 4 bases from V and 2 from J, leaving 6 bases between them. Germline assignment: CDR1 GTSNPN and CDR2 SVGIG (reference sequence).

In its sample, this clone was seen a few times. The chain couples TRBV5-6 to TRBJ2-5; D perhaps matches TRBD1 (6 bases). CDR1 is SGHDT and CDR2 is YYEEEE in the germline V gene. Trimming shortened V by 1 base and J by 5 bases, and 12 bases separated the two germline ends. The CDR3 runs 14 residues. CDR3 sequence: CASSLRQGTETQYF. The CDR3 bases are TGTGCCAGCAGCTTGCGCCAGGGGACGGAGACCCAGTACTTC.

This clone was picked up many times. This chain joins TRBV2 and TRBJ1-5, with D maybe TRBD1 (5 bases). The germline CDR1 and CDR2 sequences are SNHLY and FYNNEI. The CDR3 has 13 amino acids. The ends were cut back, 5 bases at V and 9 bases at J, with 14 bases in the middle. The CDR3 DNA follows: TGTGCCAGCAGTCCCGGGACCGAATTGCCCCAGCATTTT. It encodes CASSPGTELPQHF.

This sequence joins TRBV11-2 and TRBJ1-3; D is possibly TRBD1 (6 bases). From germline, CDR1 is SGHAT and CDR2 FQNNGV. This CDR3 is 16 amino acids long. Trimming pared 5 bases from V and 1 base from J, leaving 15 bases between. The CDR3 sequence is CASSAPDQGSGNTIYF. For the CDR3, the DNA is TGTGCCAGCAGCGCACCCGATCAGGGGTCTGGAAACACCATATATTTT.

The sample holds a few counts of this clone. The germline gene is not matched at one end of the junction; a read error may be the cause. J is TRBJ2-5 and V is TRBV7-2; unclear D gene. The CDR3 covers 14 residues. Germline values: CDR1 SGHTA, CDR2 FQGNSA. CDR3 region: CASSLAGNQGTQYF. The CDR3 nucleotides read TGTGCCAGCAGCTTAGCAGGGAATCAAGGGACCCAGTACTTC.

CDR3 sequence reads: CASSIGDSGTFPYEQYF. The CDR3 DNA is TGTGCCAGTAGTATAGGGGACTCCGGGACTTTTCCCTACGAGCAGTACTTC. This chain joins TRBV19 and TRBJ2-7, with D possibly being TRBD2 (6 bases). The germline V gene has CDR1 LNHDA and CDR2 SQIVND (reference sequence). The CDR3 length is 17 residues. V was cut by 1 base and J by 2 bases, with 18 bases left in between.

In this sample, this clone turned up once. This chain joins TRBV18 and TRBJ2-5; 10 nucleotides line up with TRBD2. The CDR3 sequence is 15 residues long. V shed 8 bases, J shed 5 bases, and the junction held 11 bases outside the gene matches. From germline, CDR1 is KGHSH and CDR2 LQKENI. Here the CDR3 DNA reads TGTGCCAGCCTCCCGCCTAGCGGGAGCAGGGAGACCCAGTACTTC. Its translation: CASLPPSGSRETQYF. Together with reference TRBV18 and TRBJ2-5, the CDR3 gives the full variable domain: NAGVMQNPRHLVRRRGQEARLRCSPMKGHSHVYWYRQLPEEGLKFMVYLQKENIIDESGMPKERFSAEFPKEGPSILRIQQVVRGDSAAYFCASLPPSGSRETQYFGPGTRLLVL.

The genes are TRBV7-2 and TRBJ1-4, with a tentative D call TRBD1 (5 bases). This CDR3 is 15 amino acids long. Germline CDR1 and CDR2: SGHTA and FQGNSA. Trimming removed 1 base at V and 7 bases at J, with 13 bases between. The CDR3 nucleotides are TGTGCCAGCAGCTTAGATGGGGGGTCGGGTGAAAAACTGTTTTTT. The encoded protein is CASSLDGGSGEKLFF.

J is TRBJ2-7 and V is TRBV28, with a tentative D call TRBD1 (5 bases). Trimming cost V 7 bases and J 0 bases, with 13 bases left between them. This CDR3 is 14 amino acids long. CDR1 is MDHEN, CDR2 SYDVKM, per germline. The CDR3 loop is CASTSQGPSYEQYF. As DNA, the CDR3 is TGTGCCAGCACTTCCCAGGGTCCCTCCTACGAGCAGTACTTC.

Only one count was recorded for this clone. The chain uses TRBV4-3 and TRBJ2-2; D not resolved. CDR3 size: 16 residues. V was cut by 0 bases and J by 0 bases, with 8 bases left in between. Germline CDR1 and CDR2: LGHNA and YSLEER. The CDR3, as DNA: TGCGCCAGCAGCCAAGATCCCTCGCCGAACACCGGGGAGCTGTTTTTT. Its translation is CASSQDPSPNTGELFF.

The V call is TRBV28, the J call TRBJ2-7, with a possible D match to TRBD2 (6 bases). The CDR3 spans 16 residues. With 6 bases removed from V and 2 bases from J, the gap between germline ends came to 20 bases. Germline CDR1 and CDR2: MDHEN and SYDVKM. Written as DNA, the CDR3 is TGTGCCAGCAGCCGACCCGAAACAGGAGGGACCTACGAGCAGTACTTC. As protein: CASSRPETGGTYEQYF.

The rearrangement joins TRBV4-2 to TRBJ2-1; a weak D match, TRBD2 (6 bases). Trimming left V 4 bases short and J 6 bases short, with 13 bases between. This CDR3 is 14 amino acids long. In germline, CDR1 is LGHNA, CDR2 YNFKEQ. The CDR3 reads CASSPRGATNEQFF. The CDR3 DNA is TGTGCCAGCAGCCCACGCGGGGCTACCAATGAGCAGTTCTTC.